The sequence of this T cell receptor beta chain was determined in a study of T cell responses to AZD1222 COVID-19 vaccine. Here immunoSEQ multiplex PCR was the method, and the copy in TCRdb shows in-frame clones only, minus some. The data contain 65,000 to 75,000 clones, about 78% of them singletons. The study's findings and limits: Spike-specific TCRs gained breadth and depth after people received two AZD1222 doses. The donor cohort was predominantly white British with a female majority, and clonal diversity may have been underestimated.

Pooling of second doses given at about 4 or about 12 weeks was done. This clone showed up just once. As yet, its antigen is unknown. V gave up 4 bases and J gave up 2 bases; unmatched junction bases: 4. Per germline, CDR1 MNHEY and CDR2 SVGAGI. CDR3 length: 15 residues. Here the sequenced sample was peripheral blood, taken 28 days after the second AZD1222 dose. The origin of this receptor is an adult who received the AZD1222 COVID-19 vaccine. The chain uses TRBV6-5 and TRBJ2-7; 11 bases map to TRBD1. The CDR3 region is CASSSPGQGAYEQYF. The DNA for the CDR3 is TGTGCCAGCAGTTCGCCGGGACAGGGGGCCTACGAGCAGTACTTC.